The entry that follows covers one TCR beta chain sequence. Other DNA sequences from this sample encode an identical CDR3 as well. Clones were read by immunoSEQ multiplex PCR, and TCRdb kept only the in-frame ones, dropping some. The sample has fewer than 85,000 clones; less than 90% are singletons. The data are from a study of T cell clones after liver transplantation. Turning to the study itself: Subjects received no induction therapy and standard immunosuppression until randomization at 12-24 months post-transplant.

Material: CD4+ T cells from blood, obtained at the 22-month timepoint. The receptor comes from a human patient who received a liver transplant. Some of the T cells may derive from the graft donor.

The CDR3 nucleotides read TGCAGCGTTGGCGGGCCCAATCAGCCCCAGCATTTT. This sequence encodes CSVGGPNQPQHF. The chain is built from TRBV29-1 and TRBJ1-5, with no clear D. In germline, CDR1 is SQVTM, CDR2 ANQGSEA. This CDR3 is 12 amino acids long. V lost 4 bases and J lost 3, with 7 bases in between.